The clone carrying this TCR beta chain came up many times. Antigen unknown. CDR1 is SGHTA, CDR2 FQGNSA, per germline. This CDR3 is built from 14 residues. V lost 6 bases to trimming and J lost 3 bases, with 15 bases between them. These data come from a study of T cell repertoires in cytomegalovirus infection. A single record per CDR3 protein comes from TCRdb applying MiXCR to the reads. The table includes roughly 570,000 distinct CDR3 sequences, under 45% detected once. The sample here was cultured PBMCs, taken from culture after CMV antigen stimulation. The V call is TRBV7-2, the J call TRBJ2-7, with a weak D call TRBD1 (5 bases). The receptor was isolated from a human donor in good health (CMV status not recorded). Some clones in this sample may be carry-over from other donors' samples. In nucleotides, the CDR3 is TGTGCCAGCAGATTTAATCAGGGTGACTACGAGCAGTACTTC. Translation gives CASRFNQGDYEQYF.